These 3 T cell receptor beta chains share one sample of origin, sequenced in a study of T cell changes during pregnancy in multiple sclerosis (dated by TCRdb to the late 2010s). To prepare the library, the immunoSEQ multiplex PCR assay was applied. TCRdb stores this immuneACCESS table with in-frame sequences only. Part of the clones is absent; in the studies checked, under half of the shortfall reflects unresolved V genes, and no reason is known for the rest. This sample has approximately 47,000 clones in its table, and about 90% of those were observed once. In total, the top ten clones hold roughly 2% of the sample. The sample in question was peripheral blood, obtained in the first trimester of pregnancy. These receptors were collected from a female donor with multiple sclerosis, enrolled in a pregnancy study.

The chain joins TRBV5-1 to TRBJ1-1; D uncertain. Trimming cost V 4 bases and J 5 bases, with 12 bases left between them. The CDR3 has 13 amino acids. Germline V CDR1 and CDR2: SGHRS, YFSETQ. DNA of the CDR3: TGCGCCAGCAGCCTGGACCTGAGGACTGAAGCTTTCTTT. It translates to CASSLDLRTEAFF.

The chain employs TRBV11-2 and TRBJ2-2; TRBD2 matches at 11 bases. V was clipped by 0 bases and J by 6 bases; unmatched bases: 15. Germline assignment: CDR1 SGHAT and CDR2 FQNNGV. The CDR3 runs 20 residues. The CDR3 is CASSLDSGLAGGRPAGELFF. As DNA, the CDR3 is TGTGCCAGCAGCTTAGATAGTGGGCTAGCGGGGGGCCGGCCCGCCGGGGAGCTGTTTTTT.

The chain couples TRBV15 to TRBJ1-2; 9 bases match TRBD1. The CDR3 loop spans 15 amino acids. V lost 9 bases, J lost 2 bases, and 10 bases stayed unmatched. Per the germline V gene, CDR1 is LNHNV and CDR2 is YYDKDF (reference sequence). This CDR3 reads CATQPSGQGNYGYTF. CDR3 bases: TGTGCCACACAACCATCCGGACAGGGGAACTATGGCTACACCTTC.